This TCR beta chain is drawn from a study of spatial heterogeneity in lung cancer. At the level of the study: Beta-chain sequences were consistently detected more often than alpha-chain sequences.

Trimming cost V 8 bases and J 3 bases, with 10 bases left between them. CDR3 length: 13 amino acids. Germline CDR1 and CDR2: SGHVS and FQNEAQ. This clonotype was observed a few times. MiXCR, applied by TCRdb to the 5' RACE reads, yields one record per CDR3 protein. The sample holds around 60,000 distinct CDR3 sequences, 8.4% seen once. The time point denotes: sample taken at primary tumor resection. Whole RNA obtained from tumor, nontumor lung or frozen PBMC underwent sequencing without sorting. Donors were roughly 70 untreated early-stage non-small cell lung cancer patients. The receptor was derived from a female donor with early-stage non-small cell lung cancer. The sequences come from PBMCs, collected at surgery. The genes are TRBV7-8 and TRBJ1-4; D gene uncertain. In DNA, the CDR3 is TGTGCCAGCGGCCGGGCCCCTAATGAAAAACTGTTTTTT. Translation gives CASGRAPNEKLFF.